The 19 T cell receptor beta chains below all came from one sample that was sequenced in a study of CD8 T cells in Susac syndrome. Reverse transcription of about 0.5 to 1 ug RNA was performed with random hexamers. TCRdb reprocessed the immunoSEQ multiplex PCR reads with MiXCR, giving one entry per CDR3 protein. The repertoire holds about 73,000 distinct CDR3 sequences, about 95% seen once, with 0.35% to 0.4% in the top ten. Sequenced input: CD8+ T cells from PBMCs. These receptors came from a human donor with multiple sclerosis.

This chain links TRBV14 with TRBJ1-1; D gene ambiguous. Germline-derived CDR1 and CDR2 are SGHDN and FVKESK. Trimming pared 5 bases from V and 0 bases from J, leaving 7 bases between. The CDR3 has 13 residues. DNA for the CDR3: TGTGCCAGCAGCGGTCTCATGAACACTGAAGCTTTCTTT. Translating it yields CASSGLMNTEAFF.

The rearrangement uses TRBV7-6 and TRBJ1-1; D is uncertain. CDR1 and CDR2 from the germline V gene are SGHVS and FNYEAQ. The CDR3 spans 13 residues. The V end was cut by 6 bases, the J end by 4 bases, with 12 bases between. CDR3 residues: CASSLLKRTEAFF. CDR3 DNA sequence: TGTGCCAGCAGTCTGCTCAAGCGCACTGAAGCTTTCTTT.

This chain joins TRBV19 and TRBJ2-1; 11 nucleotides align to TRBD2. Germline V gives CDR1 LNHDA, CDR2 SQIVND (reference sequence). The ends lost 4 bases at V and 5 bases at J; junction bases unmatched: 7. CDR3 length equals 16 residues. The DNA of the CDR3 is TGTGCCAGTAGTACCGCGCTAGCGGGAGGTCACAATGAGCAGTTCTTC. This encodes CASSTALAGGHNEQFF. The whole variable domain, filled in from reference TRBV19 and TRBJ2-1, reads DGGITQSPKYLFRKEGQNVTLSCEQNLNHDAMYWYRQDPGQGLRLIYYSQIVNDFQKGDIAEGYSVSREKKESFPLTVTSAQKNPTAFYLCASSTALAGGHNEQFFGPGTRLTVL.

The V gene is TRBV6-2 or TRBV6-3, the J gene TRBJ1-5; 8 positions agree with TRBD1. V dropped 7 bases and J dropped 1; count of bases not matched to a gene: 6. The CDR3 length is 15 residues. In germline, CDR1 is MNHEY, CDR2 SVGEGT. The CDR3 DNA follows: TGTGCCAGCAACAACAGGGGGGCGAGCAATCAGCCCCAGCATTTT. It codes for CASNNRGASNQPQHF.

The chain uses TRBV5-4 and TRBJ2-7; tentatively, D is TRBD1 (5 bases). Trimming removed 4 bases at V and 0 bases at J, with 23 bases between. CDR3 length equals 18 residues. The germline CDR1 and CDR2 sequences are SGHNT and YYREEE (reference sequence). In DNA, the CDR3 is TGTGCCAGCAGCCCCAACGATGGACATAGGGCAGGCTCCTACGAGCAGTACTTC. Amino acids: CASSPNDGHRAGSYEQYF.

The V gene is TRBV12-3 or TRBV12-4, the J gene TRBJ2-4; TRBD2 matches 14 bases. The CDR3 totals 17 residues. The V gene end was trimmed by 6 bases and the J gene end by 4 bases; junction bases not matched to a gene: 8. CDR3: CASSPGLAGGSKNIQYF. CDR3 sequence (DNA): TGTGCCAGCAGCCCCGGACTAGCGGGGGGCAGTAAAAACATTCAGTACTTC.

This clonotype is a singleton in its sample. The genes are TRBV4-3 and TRBJ2-5; D gene ambiguous. This CDR3 region has 14 residues. Germline CDR1 reads LGHNA; CDR2 reads YSLEER. Trimming left V 1 base short and J 2 bases short, with 8 bases between. CDR3 region: CASSQGLAQETQYF. CDR3 in DNA: TGCGCCAGCAGCCAAGGTTTAGCTCAAGAGACCCAGTACTTC.

The chain couples TRBV6-2 or TRBV6-3 to TRBJ1-1; TRBD1 agrees at 7 bases. The germline V gene encodes CDR1 MNHEY and CDR2 SVGEGT. The V segment lost 6 bases and the J segment 4 bases; nucleotides outside the gene matches: 8. The CDR3 spans 14 residues. Here the CDR3 DNA reads TGTGCCAGCAGGTACCCGAACAGGGGCACTGAAGCTTTCTTT. Amino acids: CASRYPNRGTEAFF.

This clonotype was observed once. The CDR3: CASSDLGKKNTGELFF. DNA for the CDR3: TGTGCCAGCAGTGATCTCGGGAAGAAGAACACCGGGGAGCTGTTTTTT. The chain couples TRBV2 to TRBJ2-2; perhaps TRBD2 as D (5 bases). The CDR3 extends over 16 amino acids. The V gene lost 3 bases and the J gene lost 1 base, with 12 bases spanning the gap. Germline V CDR1 and CDR2: SNHLY, FYNNEI. Variable domain in full (rest from reference TRBV2 and TRBJ2-2): EPEVTQTPSHQVTQMGQEVILRCVPISNHLYFYWYRQILGQKVEFLVSFYNNEISEKSEIFDDQFSVERPDGSNFTLKIRSTKLEDSAMYFCASSDLGKKNTGELFFGEGSRLTVL.

CDR3 sequence (DNA): TGCGCCAGCAGCTTGGGAACAGGGGGCAGGTGGACTGAAGCTTTCTTT. This codes for CASSLGTGGRWTEAFF. The chain is built from TRBV5-1 and TRBJ1-1; 9 nucleotides align to TRBD1. The trim removed 0 bases at V and 5 bases at J, leaving 8 bases unmatched. CDR3 size: 16 residues. Germline CDR1 and CDR2: SGHRS and YFSETQ.

The rearrangement joins TRBV6-2 or TRBV6-3 to TRBJ1-5, with D possibly being TRBD1 (6 bases). Trimming left V 2 bases short and J 7 bases short, with 15 bases between. The V gene's germline CDR1 is MNHEY and CDR2 SVGEGT. CDR3 size: 15 residues. The CDR3 spells CASSYGQGFRQPQHF. CDR3 sequence (DNA): TGTGCCAGCAGTTACGGGCAGGGGTTCCGGCAGCCCCAGCATTTT.

The rearrangement joins TRBV7-2 to TRBJ2-3, with 8 nucleotides matching TRBD2. The CDR3 is 16 amino acids. Germline assignment: CDR1 SGHTA and CDR2 FQGNSA. V lost 2 bases to trimming and J lost 2 bases; unmatched junction nucleotides: 6. CDR3 in DNA: TGTGCCAGCAGCTTACGGGGGGGTACCATCACAGATACGCAGTATTTT. Translating gives CASSLRGGTITDTQYF. Drawing the rest from reference TRBV7-2 and TRBJ2-3, the complete variable domain is GAGVSQSPSNKVTEKGKDVELRCDPISGHTALYWYRQSLGQGLEFLIYFQGNSAPDKSGLPSDRFSAERTGGSVSTLTIQRTQQEDSAVYLCASSLRGGTITDTQYFGPGTRLTVL.

V usage is TRBV27 and J usage is TRBJ2-3; D remains unclear. With 1 base removed from V and 14 bases from J, the gap between germline ends came to 13 bases. Germline CDR1 reads MNHEY; CDR2 reads SMNVEV (reference sequence). The CDR3 is 12 residues long. The CDR3 spells CASSLLADRMYF. The CDR3 nucleotides read TGTGCCAGCAGTTTATTGGCGGACCGAATGTATTTT.

V and J are TRBV27 and TRBJ2-7; 9 bases match TRBD1. The trim removed 5 bases at V and 2 bases at J, leaving 4 bases unmatched. CDR1 MNHEY and CDR2 SMNVEV come from the germline V gene (reference sequence). The CDR3 sequence is 14 residues long. CDR3 sequence reads: CASSLRTGAYEQYF. The DNA of the CDR3 is TGTGCCAGCAGTCTTCGGACAGGGGCCTACGAGCAGTACTTC.

J is TRBJ2-7 and V is TRBV27; D might be TRBD1 (5 bases). Trimming stripped 4 bases from V and 2 bases from J, with 9 bases between. Germline assignment: CDR1 MNHEY and CDR2 SMNVEV (reference sequence). This CDR3 contains 13 residues. CDR3 in amino acids: CASSSQVAYEQYF. Written as DNA, the CDR3 is TGTGCCAGCAGTTCACAGGTGGCCTACGAGCAGTACTTC.

This clonotype was counted a few times. The chain has TRBV28 and TRBJ1-5, with D possibly matching TRBD1 (5 bases). V lost 2 bases, J lost 0 bases, and 11 bases lay in between. The V gene's germline CDR1 is MDHEN and CDR2 SYDVKM. This CDR3 region has 16 residues. Written as DNA, the CDR3 is TGTGCCAGCAGTTTACACGGGGGGTATAGCAATCAGCCCCAGCATTTT. Translating gives CASSLHGGYSNQPQHF. The full variable domain, completed using reference TRBV28 and TRBJ1-5, is DVKVTQSSRYLVKRTGEKVFLECVQDMDHENMFWYRQDPGLGLRLIYFSYDVKMKEKGDIPEGYSVSREKKERFSLILESASTNQTSMYLCASSLHGGYSNQPQHFGDGTRLSIL.

The sample holds one count of this clonotype. V and J are TRBV6-5 and TRBJ1-5, with 9 bases lining up with TRBD1. CDR3 size: 17 residues. With V trimmed by 4 bases and J by 4 bases, 11 bases remained unmatched. Germline lookup yields CDR1 MNHEY and CDR2 SVGAGI. The CDR3 nucleotides are TGTGCCAGCAGTTCACCTCAGGGACAGGGATGGAATCAGCCCCAGCATTTT. This codes for CASSSPQGQGWNQPQHF.

This sequence joins TRBV29-1 and TRBJ2-5; D not certain. Trimming cost V 7 bases and J 10 bases, with 13 bases left between them. The CDR3 is 10 residues long. The germline CDR1 and CDR2 sequences are SQVTM and ANQGSEA. In nucleotides, the CDR3 is TGCAGCGCTCCCAAGAGGAACCAGTACTTC. It specifies CSAPKRNQYF.

This clonotype has just one count. V gene TRBV27 combines with J gene TRBJ1-1; D is unresolved. Per the germline V gene, CDR1 is MNHEY and CDR2 is SMNVEV (reference sequence). V lost 2 bases to trimming and J lost 3 bases, with 10 bases between them. This CDR3 has 14 residues. CDR3 in amino acids: CASSLLIGDTEAFF. Written as DNA, the CDR3 is TGTGCCAGCAGTTTACTAATCGGTGACACTGAAGCTTTCTTT.